A single sample gave rise to the 16 T cell receptor beta chains below, sequenced in a study of CD4+ T cells in melanoma. Method: immunoSEQ multiplex PCR; TCRdb's copy keeps in-frame clones and lacks some. The repertoire holds more than 3,500 clones, with around 78% as singletons. Input material: tumor tissue. These TCRs come from a human donor with melanoma.

This clone has only one observation. V is TRBV10-3 and J is TRBJ1-1; a possible D gene is TRBD1 (5 bases). With 2 bases removed from V and 4 bases from J, the gap between germline ends came to 8 bases. Germline lookup yields CDR1 ENHRY and CDR2 SYGVKD. The CDR3 is made up of 13 amino acids. DNA of the CDR3: TGTGCCATCAGTGAGGGGAGGGGCACTGAAGCTTTCTTT. Translated, it gives CAISEGRGTEAFF.

This clone is a singleton in its sample. V gene TRBV9 combines with J gene TRBJ1-3, with TRBD1 identical over 8 bases. The germline gives CDR1 SGDLS, CDR2 YYNGEE. J lost 8 bases, V lost 4 bases, and 8 bases had no gene match. The CDR3 consists of 14 residues. CDR3 in amino acids: CASSPQTGVDTIYF. CDR3 sequence (DNA): TGTGCCAGCAGCCCACAGACAGGGGTGGACACCATATATTTT.

The chain links TRBV19 to TRBJ2-3; maybe TRBD2 (5 bases). CDR1 LNHDA and CDR2 SQIVND come from the germline V gene (reference sequence). The CDR3 contains 13 residues. Trimming left V 5 bases short and J 6 bases short, with 12 bases between. Here the CDR3 reads CASSYGVPDTQYF. The CDR3, as DNA: TGTGCCAGTAGTTACGGGGTCCCGGATACGCAGTATTTT.

This clone has more than one count but fewer than ten. The chain links TRBV28 to TRBJ2-4, with 7 bases fitting TRBD1. Unmatched junction bases numbered 12, after V lost 1 base and J lost 6 bases. The CDR3 extends over 17 amino acids. Per germline, CDR1 MDHEN and CDR2 SYDVKM. CDR3 sequence: CASSLFPGGRGRNIQYF. As DNA, the CDR3 is TGTGCCAGCAGTTTATTCCCGGGCGGCAGGGGGAGAAACATTCAGTACTTC.

The rearrangement joins TRBV19 to TRBJ1-1; D remains ambiguous. The V end was cut by 8 bases, the J end by 5 bases, with 12 bases between. From germline, CDR1 is LNHDA and CDR2 SQIVND (reference sequence). The length of the CDR3 is 12 residues. The DNA for the CDR3 is TGTGCCAGTCGAGACTATGGAACTGAAGCTTTCTTT. Residues: CASRDYGTEAFF.

The V and J genes are TRBV9 and TRBJ1-3, with 8 bases fitting TRBD1. Trimming removed 3 bases from V and 0 bases from J; junction bases left unmatched: 5. Per germline, CDR1 SGDLS and CDR2 YYNGEE. The CDR3 is 16 amino acids. The CDR3 region is CASSAGQGHSGNTIYF. The CDR3 DNA follows: TGTGCCAGCAGCGCCGGACAGGGACACTCTGGAAACACCATATATTTT. Variable domain in full (rest from reference TRBV9 and TRBJ1-3): DSGVTQTPKHLITATGQRVTLRCSPRSGDLSVYWYQQSLDQGLQFLIQYYNGEERAKGNILERFSAQQFPDLHSELNLSSLELGDSALYFCASSAGQGHSGNTIYFGEGSWLTVV.

This chain connects TRBV4-2 to TRBJ1-6, with D uncertain. CDR3 length equals 15 residues. V shed 1 base and J shed 10 bases, with 14 bases lying between them. Per the germline V gene, CDR1 is LGHNA and CDR2 is YNFKEQ. In nucleotides, the CDR3 is TGTGCCAGCAGCCAAGCCCCGGAGGGAGGATCACCCCTCCACTTT. This translates into CASSQAPEGGSPLHF.

This chain links TRBV5-1 with TRBJ2-5; weak D call: TRBD2 (6 bases). The V gene's germline CDR1 is SGHRS and CDR2 YFSETQ. The CDR3 totals 15 residues. V lost 2 bases to trimming and J lost 3 bases, with 14 bases between them. The CDR3 DNA reads TGCGCCAGCAGCTTTGGAGGGGCAGAAAAAGAGACCCAGTACTTC. The encoded protein is CASSFGGAEKETQYF.

This clone rates as medium-sized. The rearrangement joins TRBV19 to TRBJ2-1, with 15 bases lining up with TRBD2. Germline V lookup: CDR1 LNHDA, CDR2 SQIVND (reference sequence). Trimming cost V 6 bases and J 11 bases; bases outside gene matches: 14. This CDR3 is built from 17 residues. CDR3 coding DNA: TGTGCCAGTAGCCAGCTGTGGCCGGGACTAGCGGGGGGTCAGCAGTTCTTC. Translated: CASSQLWPGLAGGQQFF.

The rearrangement joins TRBV7-2 to TRBJ2-7; 12 bases are a match to TRBD2. CDR3 length: 16 amino acids. Germline loops: CDR1 SGHTA, CDR2 FQGNSA. V dropped 0 bases and J dropped 7; count of bases not matched to a gene: 7. The CDR3 region has the DNA TGTGCCAGCAGCTTAGCTACTAGCGGGGGGACGTTGGAGCAGTACTTC. Its translation is CASSLATSGGTLEQYF. Supplemented by reference TRBV7-2 and TRBJ2-7, the full variable domain reads GAGVSQSPSNKVTEKGKDVELRCDPISGHTALYWYRQSLGQGLEFLIYFQGNSAPDKSGLPSDRFSAERTGGSVSTLTIQRTQQEDSAVYLCASSLATSGGTLEQYFGPGTRLTVT.

The genes are TRBV6-1 and TRBJ1-1; D is ambiguous. Trimming left V 5 bases short and J 7 bases short, with 8 bases between. Germline CDR1 MNHNS, CDR2 SASEGT. This CDR3 spans 11 amino acids. CDR3 loop: CASSREREAFF. The CDR3 DNA sequence: TGTGCCAGCAGTAGGGAACGTGAAGCTTTCTTT.

The rearrangement joins TRBV14 to TRBJ1-1; D unresolved. CDR3 size: 13 residues. CDR1 SGHDN and CDR2 FVKESK come from the germline V gene. The V end was cut by 0 bases, the J end by 7 bases, with 9 bases between. The chain's CDR3 is CASSQDDGVEAFF. DNA for the CDR3: TGTGCCAGCAGCCAAGATGATGGGGTTGAAGCTTTCTTT.

There are a few counts of this clone. V usage is TRBV5-1 and J usage is TRBJ2-7; 7 bases map to TRBD1. The CDR3 is 15 amino acids. J was trimmed by 3 bases and V by 0 bases; bases with no gene match: 6. The V gene's germline CDR1 is SGHRS and CDR2 YFSETQ. The CDR3 DNA sequence: TGCGCCAGCAGCTTGGGGCCAGGGGGAAGCTACGAGCAGTACTTC. Protein: CASSLGPGGSYEQYF.

The table lists this clone with a few counts. The rearrangement uses TRBV5-4 and TRBJ2-1; D is unclear. Between the trimmed V and J ends, which lost 4 bases and 7 bases, there was a span of 12 bases. This CDR3 spans 13 amino acids. Germline CDR1 reads SGHNT; CDR2 reads YYREEE (reference sequence). The CDR3 sequence is CASSPTARNEQFF. The CDR3 nucleotides are TGTGCCAGCAGCCCCACCGCCCGGAATGAGCAGTTCTTC.

This chain joins TRBV6-9 and TRBJ2-5; 8 bases fit TRBD1. The end of the DNA fits TRBJ2-7 better, so the J call may be wrong. This CDR3 has 15 amino acids. Germline V gene data show CDR1 as MNHGY and CDR2 as SVAAGI. The chain's CDR3 is CASSYRGQESFEQYF. In DNA, the CDR3 is TGTGCCAGCAGTTATCGGGGACAGGAGTCTTTCGAGCAGTACTTC.

The chain links TRBV4-1 to TRBJ1-2; the D gene is possibly TRBD1 (5 bases). The germline CDR1 and CDR2 sequences are MGHRA and YSYEKL. Trimming shortened V by 6 bases and J by 6 bases, and 11 bases separated the two germline ends. This CDR3 contains 12 residues. CDR3 sequence reads: CASSYKGNGYTF. In DNA form, the CDR3 reads TGCGCCAGCAGTTACAAGGGGAATGGCTACACCTTC.